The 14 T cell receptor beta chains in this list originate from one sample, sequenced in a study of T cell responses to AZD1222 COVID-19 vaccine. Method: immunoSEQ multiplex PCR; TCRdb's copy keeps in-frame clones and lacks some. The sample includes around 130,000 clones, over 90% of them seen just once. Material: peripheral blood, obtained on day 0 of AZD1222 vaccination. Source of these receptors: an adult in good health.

The DNA of the CDR3 is TGTGCCACCAGTGGGCTGACAGATGGCTACACCTTC. Encoded protein: CATSGLTDGYTF. This chain connects TRBV24-1 to TRBJ1-2, with D perhaps matching TRBD1 (5 bases). The CDR3 length is 12 residues. Trimming shortened V by 5 bases and J by 6 bases, and 9 bases separated the two germline ends. Germline V gene data show CDR1 as KGHDR and CDR2 as SFDVKD.

The CDR3 sequence is CASSPAPNYGYTF. As DNA, the CDR3 is TGCGCCAGCAGCCCGGCACCTAACTATGGCTACACCTTC. The chain is built from TRBV5-1 and TRBJ1-2; D gene unclear. Germline CDR1 SGHRS, CDR2 YFSETQ. V lost 4 bases and J 0 bases, leaving 7 bases between the germline ends. The CDR3 length is 13 residues.

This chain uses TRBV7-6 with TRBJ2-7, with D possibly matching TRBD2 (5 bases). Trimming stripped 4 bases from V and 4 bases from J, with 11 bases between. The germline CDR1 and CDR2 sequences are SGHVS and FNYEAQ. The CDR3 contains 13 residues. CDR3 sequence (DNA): TGTGCCAGCAGCTCCCAGCTAGCTTACGAGCAGTACTTC. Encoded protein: CASSSQLAYEQYF.

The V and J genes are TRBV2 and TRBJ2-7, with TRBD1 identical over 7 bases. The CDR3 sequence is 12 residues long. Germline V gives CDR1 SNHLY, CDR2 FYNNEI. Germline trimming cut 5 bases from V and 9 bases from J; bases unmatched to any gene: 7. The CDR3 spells CASSPRQGGQYF. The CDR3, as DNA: TGTGCCAGCAGTCCCCGACAGGGTGGGCAGTACTTC.

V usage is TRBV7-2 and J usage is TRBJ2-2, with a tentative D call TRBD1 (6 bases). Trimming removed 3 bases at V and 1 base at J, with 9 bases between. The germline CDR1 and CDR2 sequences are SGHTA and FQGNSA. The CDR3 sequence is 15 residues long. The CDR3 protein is CASSFTGLNTGELFF. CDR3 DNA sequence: TGTGCCAGCAGCTTTACAGGGCTGAACACCGGGGAGCTGTTTTTT. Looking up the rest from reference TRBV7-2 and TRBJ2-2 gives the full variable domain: GAGVSQSPSNKVTEKGKDVELRCDPISGHTALYWYRQSLGQGLEFLIYFQGNSAPDKSGLPSDRFSAERTGGSVSTLTIQRTQQEDSAVYLCASSFTGLNTGELFFGEGSRLTVL.

This CDR3 reads CASSRGEWETQYF. CDR3 DNA: TGTGCCAGCAGTCGGGGAGAGTGGGAGACCCAGTACTTC. The chain recombines TRBV27 with TRBJ2-5, with D tentatively TRBD2 (5 bases). The V end lost 5 bases, the J end lost 5 bases, and 12 bases lay between the germline ends. CDR1 MNHEY and CDR2 SMNVEV come from the germline V gene (reference sequence). The CDR3 runs 13 residues.

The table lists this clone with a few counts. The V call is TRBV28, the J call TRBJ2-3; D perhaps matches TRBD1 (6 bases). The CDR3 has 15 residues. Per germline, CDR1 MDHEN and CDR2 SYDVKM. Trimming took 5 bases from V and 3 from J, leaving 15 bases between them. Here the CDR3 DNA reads TGTGCCAGCAGTCAGGGGTCTACTAAGACAGATACGCAGTATTTT. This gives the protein CASSQGSTKTDTQYF.

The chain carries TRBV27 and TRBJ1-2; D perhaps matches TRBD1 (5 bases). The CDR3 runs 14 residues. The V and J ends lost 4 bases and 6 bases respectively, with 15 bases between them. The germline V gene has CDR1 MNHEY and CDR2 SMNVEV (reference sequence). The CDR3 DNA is TGTGCCAGCAGTTATCGGGGGGGTTTCGATGGCTACACCTTC. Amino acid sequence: CASSYRGGFDGYTF.

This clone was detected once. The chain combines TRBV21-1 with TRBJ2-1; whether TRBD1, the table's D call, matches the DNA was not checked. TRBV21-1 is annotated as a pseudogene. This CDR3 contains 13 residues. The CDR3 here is CASSAWPEHEQFF. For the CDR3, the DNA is TGTGCCAGCAGCGCCTGGCCCGAACATGAGCAGTTCTTC.

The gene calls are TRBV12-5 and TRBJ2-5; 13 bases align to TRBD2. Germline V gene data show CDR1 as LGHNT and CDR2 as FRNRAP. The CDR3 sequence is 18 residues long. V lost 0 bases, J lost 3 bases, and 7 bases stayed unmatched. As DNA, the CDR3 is TGTGCTAGTGGTTTGGTACTTACCGGGACTAGCGGGGAAGAGACCCAGTACTTC. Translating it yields CASGLVLTGTSGEETQYF.

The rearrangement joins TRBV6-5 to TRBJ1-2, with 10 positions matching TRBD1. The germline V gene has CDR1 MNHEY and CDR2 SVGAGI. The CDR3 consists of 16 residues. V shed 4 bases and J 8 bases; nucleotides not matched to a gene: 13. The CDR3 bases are TGTGCCAGCAGTTCTCCGGGACAGGGGAGGGGTGAGGGCTACACCTTC. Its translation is CASSSPGQGRGEGYTF.

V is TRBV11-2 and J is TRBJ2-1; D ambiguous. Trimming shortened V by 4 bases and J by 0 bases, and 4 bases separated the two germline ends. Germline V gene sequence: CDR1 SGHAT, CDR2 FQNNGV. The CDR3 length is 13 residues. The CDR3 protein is CASSSSSYNEQFF. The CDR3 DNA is TGTGCCAGCAGCTCGAGCTCCTACAATGAGCAGTTCTTC.

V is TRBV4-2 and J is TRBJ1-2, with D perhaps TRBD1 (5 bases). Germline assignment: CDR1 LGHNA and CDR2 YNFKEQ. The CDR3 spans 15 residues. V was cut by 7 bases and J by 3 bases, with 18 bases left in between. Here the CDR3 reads CASTKGLGTDYGYTF. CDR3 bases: TGTGCCAGCACGAAAGGCCTGGGGACGGACTATGGCTACACCTTC.

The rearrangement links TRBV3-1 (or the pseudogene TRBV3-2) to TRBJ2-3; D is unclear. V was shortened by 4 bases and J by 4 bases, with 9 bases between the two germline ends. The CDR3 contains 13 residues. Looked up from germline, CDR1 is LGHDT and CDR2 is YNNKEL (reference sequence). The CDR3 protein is CASSPSVPDTQYF. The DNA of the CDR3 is TGTGCCAGCAGCCCCAGTGTCCCAGATACGCAGTATTTT.